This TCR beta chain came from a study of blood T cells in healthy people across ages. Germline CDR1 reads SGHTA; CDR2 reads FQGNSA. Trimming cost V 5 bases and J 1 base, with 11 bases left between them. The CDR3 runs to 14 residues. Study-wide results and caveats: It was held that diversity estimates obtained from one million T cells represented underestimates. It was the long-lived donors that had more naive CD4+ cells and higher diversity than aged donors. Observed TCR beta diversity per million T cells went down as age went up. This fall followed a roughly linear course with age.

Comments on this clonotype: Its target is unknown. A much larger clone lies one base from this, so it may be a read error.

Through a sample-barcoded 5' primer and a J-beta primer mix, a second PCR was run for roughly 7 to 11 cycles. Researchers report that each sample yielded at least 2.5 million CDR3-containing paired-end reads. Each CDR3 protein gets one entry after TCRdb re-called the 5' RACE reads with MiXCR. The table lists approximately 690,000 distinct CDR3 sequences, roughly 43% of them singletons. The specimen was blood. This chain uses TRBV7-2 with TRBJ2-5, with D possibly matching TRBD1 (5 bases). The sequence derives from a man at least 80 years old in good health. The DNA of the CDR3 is TGTGCCAGCAGCGCTTTAGACAGCCAAGAGACCCAGTACTTC. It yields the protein CASSALDSQETQYF.